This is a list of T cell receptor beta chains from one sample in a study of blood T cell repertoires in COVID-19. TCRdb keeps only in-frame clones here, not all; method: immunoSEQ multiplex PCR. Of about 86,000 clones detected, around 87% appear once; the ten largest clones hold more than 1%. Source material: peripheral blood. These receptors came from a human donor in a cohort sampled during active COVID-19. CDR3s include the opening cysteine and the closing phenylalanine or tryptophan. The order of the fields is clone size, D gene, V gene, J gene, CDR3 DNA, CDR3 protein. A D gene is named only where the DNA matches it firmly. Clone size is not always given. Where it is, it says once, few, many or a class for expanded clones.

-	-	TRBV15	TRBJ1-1	TGTGCCACCAGCAGACAGGTGAACACTGAAGCTTTCTTT	CATSRQVNTEAFF
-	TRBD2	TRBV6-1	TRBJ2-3	TGTGCCAGCAGTGCTGGCGGACTAGGGGGCACAGATACGCAGTATTTT	CASSAGGLGGTDTQYF
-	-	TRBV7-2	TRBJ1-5	TGTGCCAGCAGCCCCCCCGTGACAGCAGGGAGCAATCAGCCCCAGCATTTT	CASSPPVTAGSNQPQHF
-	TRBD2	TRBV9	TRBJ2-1	TGTGCCAGCAGCGTAACCAGCGGGGGCCACAATGAGCAGTTCTTC	CASSVTSGGHNEQFF
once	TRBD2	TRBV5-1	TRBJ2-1	TGCGCCAGCAGCTCAGCTAGCGGCCTCAATGAGCAGTTCTTC	CASSSASGLNEQFF
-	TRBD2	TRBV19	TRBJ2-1	TGTGCCAGTACCGACAAAGCTAGCGGGCTCACCAATGAGCAGTTCTTC	CASTDKASGLTNEQFF
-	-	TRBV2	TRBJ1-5	TGTGCCAGCCAAGGGGAGGGGAGGCAGCCCCAGCATTTT	CASQGEGRQPQHF
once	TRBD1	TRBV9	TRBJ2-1	TGTGCCAGCAGCGTAGACCCGGGACAGAGCTCGTACAATGAGCAGTTCTTC	CASSVDPGQSSYNEQFF
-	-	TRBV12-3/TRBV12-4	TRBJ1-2	TGTGCCAGCACCCCTGGGGCACCAAATGGCTACACCTTC	CASTPGAPNGYTF
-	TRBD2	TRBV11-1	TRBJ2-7	TGTGCCAGCAGCCGGACTAGCGGGAGGAAATTTGTCGAGCAGTACTTC	CASSRTSGRKFVEQYF
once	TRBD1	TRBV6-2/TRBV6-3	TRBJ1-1	TGTGCCAGCAGCCTACCGTCTGGGACAGGGCAGAGGAGGAAAGGAGCTTTCTTT	CASSLPSGTGQRRKGAFF
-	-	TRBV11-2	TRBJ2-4	TGTGCCAGCAGCCGCCAGGGCGGAGCCAAAAACATTCAGTACTTC	CASSRQGGAKNIQYF
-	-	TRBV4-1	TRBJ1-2	TGCGCCAGCAGCCAGAAAGGTCAGGATAACTATGGCTACACCTTC	CASSQKGQDNYGYTF
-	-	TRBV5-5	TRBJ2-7	TGTGCCAGCAGCTTTGGACTTTACGAGCAGTACTTC	CASSFGLYEQYF
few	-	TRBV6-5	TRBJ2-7	TGTGCCAGCAGTTCCGGGACACTCGTCCTCTCCTACGAGCAGTACTTC	CASSSGTLVLSYEQYF
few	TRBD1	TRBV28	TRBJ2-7	TGTGCCAGCAGCTGGACAGGGAGGCCCTACGAGCAGTACTTC	CASSWTGRPYEQYF